These 8 T cell receptor beta chains share one sample of origin, sequenced in a study of cytomegalovirus exposure and HLA in healthy donors. PCR involved 60 Vbeta and 13 Jbeta primers. Assay used: immunoSEQ multiplex PCR; TCRdb lists only in-frame clones, some missing. The table has roughly 100,000 clones, approximately 12% seen once. Sequenced input: PBMCs. These receptors came from a man aged 35 to 55 in good health and CMV-seropositive.

This clone was detected only a few times. The chain links TRBV25-1 to TRBJ2-2, with a possible D match to TRBD2 (6 bases). CDR3 size: 15 residues. CDR1 MGHDK and CDR2 SYGVNS come from the germline V gene. Trimming removed 8 bases from V and 3 bases from J, with 16 bases in between. The CDR3 reads CASQGTSLYTGELFF. The CDR3 DNA reads as TGTGCCAGCCAAGGTACTAGCCTATACACCGGGGAGCTGTTTTTT.

J is TRBJ2-3 and V is TRBV5-5, with TRBD1 identical over 9 bases. The CDR3 runs 16 residues. The V segment lost 0 bases and the J segment 1 base; nucleotides outside the gene matches: 3. The V gene's germline CDR1 is SGHKS and CDR2 YYEKEE (reference sequence). The CDR3 reads CASSLARTGGTDTQYF. The CDR3 nucleotides read TGTGCCAGCAGCTTGGCCCGGACAGGGGGCACAGATACGCAGTATTTT.

This rearrangement joins TRBV9 to TRBJ2-2; a possible D gene is TRBD1 (5 bases). Germline V gene sequence: CDR1 SGDLS, CDR2 YYNGEE. The CDR3 runs to 13 residues. V was shortened by 3 bases and J by 6 bases, with 9 bases between the two germline ends. DNA of the CDR3: TGTGCCAGCAGCGCAGGGTTCCCCGGGGAGCTGTTTTTT. The encoded protein is CASSAGFPGELFF.

This clone was seen just once. The chain carries TRBV7-2 and TRBJ1-2, with 8 bases lining up with TRBD1. In germline, CDR1 is SGHTA, CDR2 FQGNSA. This CDR3 comprises 15 residues. Trimming cost V 1 base and J 7 bases; bases outside gene matches: 8. The CDR3 reads CASSLEGRGLSGYTF. In DNA form, the CDR3 reads TGTGCCAGCAGCTTAGAGGGCAGGGGGCTTAGTGGCTACACCTTC.

In its sample, this clone was seen a few times. The chain has TRBV30 and TRBJ2-3; D is unclear. CDR3 length equals 14 residues. V dropped 2 bases and J dropped 2 bases, with 11 bases sitting between them. CDR1 GTSNPN and CDR2 SVGIG come from the germline V gene (reference sequence). The CDR3 region has the DNA TGTGCCTGGAGTAGGTCGGGTTACACAGATACGCAGTATTTT. Amino acids: CAWSRSGYTDTQYF.

This clone was seen a handful of times. The genes are TRBV28 and TRBJ2-7; TRBD2 matches 7 bases. V lost 2 bases and J lost 4; bases outside the gene matches: 8. CDR3 length: 15 residues. Looked up from germline, CDR1 is MDHEN and CDR2 is SYDVKM. The CDR3 loop is CASSLLPGRLYEQYF. DNA of the CDR3: TGTGCCAGCAGTTTACTTCCCGGGAGGTTGTACGAGCAGTACTTC.

J is TRBJ1-2 and V is TRBV9; 9 bases fit TRBD1. CDR3 length: 15 amino acids. After removal of 0 bases from V and 6 bases from J, the junction contained 6 bases not matched to a gene. Germline V gene sequence: CDR1 SGDLS, CDR2 YYNGEE. The CDR3 reads CASSVGARQGDGYTF. In DNA form, the CDR3 reads TGTGCCAGCAGCGTAGGGGCCCGACAGGGGGATGGCTACACCTTC.

This clone was found a few times. The V call is TRBV28, the J call TRBJ2-7, with TRBD1 matching 8 bases. Germline V gene data show CDR1 as MDHEN and CDR2 as SYDVKM. There are 15 residues in the CDR3. V lost 8 bases, J lost 5 bases, and 14 bases stayed unmatched. Here the CDR3 reads CASPPPGTGFDEQYF. CDR3 DNA sequence: TGTGCCAGCCCACCTCCGGGGACAGGCTTTGACGAGCAGTACTTC. Filled out from reference TRBV28 and TRBJ2-7, the complete variable domain reads DVKVTQSSRYLVKRTGEKVFLECVQDMDHENMFWYRQDPGLGLRLIYFSYDVKMKEKGDIPEGYSVSREKKERFSLILESASTNQTSMYLCASPPPGTGFDEQYFGPGTRLTVT.